The clone carrying this TCR beta chain was recorded a few times. Its antigen remains unknown. This sample is part of a study of human T cells and chemical hapten exposure. Whole-study context: Patients were mainly female, each with alopecia areata, totalis or universalis.

Whole-study findings and limits: Versus controls, significantly more large CDR3 similarity clusters arose from expanded TCRs.

Original processing methods: With a range of about 23,224 to 690,600, the median per sample was around 96,000 TCRs. TCRdb reprocessed the RACE reads with MiXCR, giving one entry per CDR3 protein. The V and J calls and clone size come from TCRdb's table, not from the authors' own analysis. Of around 74,000 distinct CDR3 sequences in the sample, around a third were seen once. This sample's time point: patch test 1, 2 weeks after DPC sensitization. The treatment was: therapeutic diphenylcyclopropenone sensitization with weekly scalp DPC. Patients had alopecia, were aged 18 to 70, and were not pregnant. The germline V gene encodes CDR1 SGHTA and CDR2 FQGNSA. CDR3 length equals 13 residues. The V end lost 1 base, the J end lost 6 bases, and 7 bases lay between the germline ends.

This material consisted of whole blood, taken in connection with sensitization to the hapten diphenylcyclopropenone (DPC). This clonotype originated in a man aged 35-49 years with alopecia areata. Some clones in this sample may be carry-over from other donors' samples. The chain links TRBV7-2 to TRBJ1-5, with TRBD1 as a possible D gene (5 bases). The CDR3 here is CASSLGQGQPQHF. CDR3 bases: TGTGCCAGCAGCTTAGGTCAGGGTCAGCCCCAGCATTTT. Together with reference TRBV7-2 and TRBJ1-5, the CDR3 gives the full variable domain: GAGVSQSPSNKVTEKGKDVELRCDPISGHTALYWYRQSLGQGLEFLIYFQGNSAPDKSGLPSDRFSAERTGGSVSTLTIQRTQQEDSAVYLCASSLGQGQPQHFGDGTRLSIL.